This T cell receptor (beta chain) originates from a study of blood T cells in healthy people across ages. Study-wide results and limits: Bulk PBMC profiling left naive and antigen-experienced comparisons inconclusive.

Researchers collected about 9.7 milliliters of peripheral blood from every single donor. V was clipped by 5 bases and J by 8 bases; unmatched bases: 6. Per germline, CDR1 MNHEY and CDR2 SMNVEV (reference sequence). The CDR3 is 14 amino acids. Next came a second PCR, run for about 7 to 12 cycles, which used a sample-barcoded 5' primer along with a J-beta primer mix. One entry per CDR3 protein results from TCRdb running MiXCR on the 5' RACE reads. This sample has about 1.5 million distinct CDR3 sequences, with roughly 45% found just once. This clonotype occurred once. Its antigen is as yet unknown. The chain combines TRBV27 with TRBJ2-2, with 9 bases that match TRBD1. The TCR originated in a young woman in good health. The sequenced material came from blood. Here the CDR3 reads CASSTTGGRGELFF. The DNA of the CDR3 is TGTGCCAGCAGTACGACAGGGGGAAGGGGGGAGCTGTTTTTT.